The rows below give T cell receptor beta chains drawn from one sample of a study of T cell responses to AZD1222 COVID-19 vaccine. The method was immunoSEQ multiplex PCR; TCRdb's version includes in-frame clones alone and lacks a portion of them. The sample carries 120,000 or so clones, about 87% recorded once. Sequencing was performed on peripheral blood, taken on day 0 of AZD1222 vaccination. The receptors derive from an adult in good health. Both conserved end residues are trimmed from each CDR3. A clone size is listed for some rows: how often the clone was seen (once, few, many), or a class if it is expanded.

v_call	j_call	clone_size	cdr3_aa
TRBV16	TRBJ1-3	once	ASSPDGQDPGNTIY
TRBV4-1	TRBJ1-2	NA	ASSQDTGADYGYT
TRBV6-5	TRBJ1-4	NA	ASSSSRTGKLF
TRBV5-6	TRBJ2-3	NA	ASSLGLAGEGDTQY
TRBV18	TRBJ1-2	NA	ASSPLTRTGGGYT
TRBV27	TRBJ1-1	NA	ASSTQGLIEAF
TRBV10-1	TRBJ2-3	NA	ASSGTSGSDTQY
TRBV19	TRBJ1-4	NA	ASRMDRGPGEKLF
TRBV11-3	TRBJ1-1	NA	ASSPTGGTEAF
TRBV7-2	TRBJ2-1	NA	ASSLDPPGDEQF
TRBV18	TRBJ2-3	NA	ASSLGQAGDTQY
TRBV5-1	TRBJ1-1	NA	ASFPRQGATRTEAF
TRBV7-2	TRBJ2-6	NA	ASSLGAPGLSGANVLT
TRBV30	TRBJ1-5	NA	AWSEQGVGPQH
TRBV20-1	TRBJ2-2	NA	SASSGAGTGELF
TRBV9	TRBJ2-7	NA	ASSVATTSQEQY
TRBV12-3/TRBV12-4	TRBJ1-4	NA	AVATGKNEKLF
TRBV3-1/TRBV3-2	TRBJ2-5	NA	ASTQGRSQETQY
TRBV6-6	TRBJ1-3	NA	ASFTGASGNTIY
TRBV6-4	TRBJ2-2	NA	ASSLNAGVTGELF
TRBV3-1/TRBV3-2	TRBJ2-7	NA	ASSQRDYEQY
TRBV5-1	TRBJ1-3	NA	ASRPPGAGNTIY